This T cell receptor (beta chain) was recorded in a study of patients and donors after allogeneic stem cell transplantation. Trimming removed 5 bases from V and 4 bases from J, with 12 bases in between. CDR3 size: 13 residues. CDR1 is LNHNV, CDR2 YYDKDF, per germline (reference sequence). TCRdb passed the RT-PCR reads through MiXCR, listing each CDR3 protein once. Counted here are 150,000 or so distinct CDR3 sequences, approximately 24% occurring once; the ten biggest clones make up 25% to 30%. The TCR comes from a human donor who was either an allogeneic HSCT recipient or a stem cell or donor lymphocyte infusion donor (not recorded which). It is not recorded whose cells these are; they may come from a transplant donor. This chain connects TRBV15 to TRBJ2-7, with D possibly matching TRBD1 (6 bases). The specimen was blood, either unsorted or a sorted T cell fraction (not recorded which). The CDR3 nucleotides read TGTGCCACCAGCTTCGGACAGAAATACGAGCAGTACTTC. Protein product: CATSFGQKYEQYF.